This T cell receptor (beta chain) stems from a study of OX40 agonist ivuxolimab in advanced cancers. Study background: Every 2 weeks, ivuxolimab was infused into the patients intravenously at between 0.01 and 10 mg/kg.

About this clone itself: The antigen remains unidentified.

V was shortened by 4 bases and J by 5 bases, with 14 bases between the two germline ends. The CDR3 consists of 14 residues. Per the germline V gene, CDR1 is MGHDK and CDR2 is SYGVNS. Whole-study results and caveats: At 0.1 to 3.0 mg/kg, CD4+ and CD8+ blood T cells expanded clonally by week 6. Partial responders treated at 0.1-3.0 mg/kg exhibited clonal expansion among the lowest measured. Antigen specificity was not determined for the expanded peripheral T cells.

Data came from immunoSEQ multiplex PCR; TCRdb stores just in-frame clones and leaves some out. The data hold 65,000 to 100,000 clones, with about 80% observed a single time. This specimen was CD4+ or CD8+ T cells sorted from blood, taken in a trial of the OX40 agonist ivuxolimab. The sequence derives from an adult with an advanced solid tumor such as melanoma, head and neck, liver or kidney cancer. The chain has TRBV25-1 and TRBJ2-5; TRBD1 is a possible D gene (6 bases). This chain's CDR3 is CASSGRKGVETQYF. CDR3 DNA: TGTGCCAGCAGTGGGAGGAAGGGGGTCGAGACCCAGTACTTC. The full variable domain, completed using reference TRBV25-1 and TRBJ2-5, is EADIYQTPRYLVIGTGKKITLECSQTMGHDKMYWYQQDPGMELHLIHYSYGVNSTEKGDLSSESTVSRIRTEHFPLTLESARPSHTSQYLCASSGRKGVETQYFGPGTRLLVL.